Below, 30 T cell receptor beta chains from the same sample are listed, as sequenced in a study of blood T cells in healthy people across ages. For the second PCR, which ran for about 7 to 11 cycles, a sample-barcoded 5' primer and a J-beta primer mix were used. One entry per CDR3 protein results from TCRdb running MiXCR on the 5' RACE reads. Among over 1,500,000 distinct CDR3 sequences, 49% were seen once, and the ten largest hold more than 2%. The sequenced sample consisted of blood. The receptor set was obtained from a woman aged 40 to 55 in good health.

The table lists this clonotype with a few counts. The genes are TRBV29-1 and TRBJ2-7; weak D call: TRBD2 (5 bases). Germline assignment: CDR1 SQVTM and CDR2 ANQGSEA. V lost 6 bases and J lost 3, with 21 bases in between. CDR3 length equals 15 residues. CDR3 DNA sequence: TGCAGCGTCGCGACGAGCAGGACTGGCCTCTACGAGCAGTACTTC. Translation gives CSVATSRTGLYEQYF.

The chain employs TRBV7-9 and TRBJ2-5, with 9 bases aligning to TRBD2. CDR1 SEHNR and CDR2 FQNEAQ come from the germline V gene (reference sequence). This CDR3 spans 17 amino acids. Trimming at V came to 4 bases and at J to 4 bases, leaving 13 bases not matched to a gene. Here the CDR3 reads CASSSAGGGAIGETQYF. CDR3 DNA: TGTGCCAGCAGCTCCGCTGGCGGGGGGGCAATCGGAGAGACCCAGTACTTC.

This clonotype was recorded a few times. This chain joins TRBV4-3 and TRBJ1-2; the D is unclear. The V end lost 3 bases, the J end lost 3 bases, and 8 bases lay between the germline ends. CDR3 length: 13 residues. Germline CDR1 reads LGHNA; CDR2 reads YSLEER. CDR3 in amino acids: CASSHRPDYGYTF. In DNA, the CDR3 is TGCGCCAGCAGCCACCGACCCGACTATGGCTACACCTTC.

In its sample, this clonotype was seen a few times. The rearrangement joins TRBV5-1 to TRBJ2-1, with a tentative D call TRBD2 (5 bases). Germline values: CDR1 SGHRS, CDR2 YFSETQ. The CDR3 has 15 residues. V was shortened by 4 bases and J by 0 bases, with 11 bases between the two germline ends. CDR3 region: CASSGVGVSYNEQFF. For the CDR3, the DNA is TGCGCCAGCAGCGGGGTCGGGGTCTCCTACAATGAGCAGTTCTTC.

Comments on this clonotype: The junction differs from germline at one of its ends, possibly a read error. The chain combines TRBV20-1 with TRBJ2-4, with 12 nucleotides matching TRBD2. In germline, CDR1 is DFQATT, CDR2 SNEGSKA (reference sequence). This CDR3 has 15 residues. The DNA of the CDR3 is TGCAGTGCTAGACTAGCGGGGGGGCCAGAAAACATCCAGTACTTC. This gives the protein CSARLAGGPENIQYF.

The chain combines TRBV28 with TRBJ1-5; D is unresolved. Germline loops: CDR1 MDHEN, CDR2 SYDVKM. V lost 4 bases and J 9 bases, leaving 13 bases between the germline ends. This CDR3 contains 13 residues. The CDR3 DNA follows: TGTGCCAGCAGTTCGGGAAGGGCTGGGCCCCAGCATTTT. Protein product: CASSSGRAGPQHF.

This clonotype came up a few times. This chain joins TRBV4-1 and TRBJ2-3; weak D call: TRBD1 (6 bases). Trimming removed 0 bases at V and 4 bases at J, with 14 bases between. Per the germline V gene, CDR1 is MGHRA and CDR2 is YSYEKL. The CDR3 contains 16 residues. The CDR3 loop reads CASSQDFRGNADTQYF. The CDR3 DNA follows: TGCGCCAGCAGCCAAGATTTTAGGGGGAACGCAGATACGCAGTATTTT.

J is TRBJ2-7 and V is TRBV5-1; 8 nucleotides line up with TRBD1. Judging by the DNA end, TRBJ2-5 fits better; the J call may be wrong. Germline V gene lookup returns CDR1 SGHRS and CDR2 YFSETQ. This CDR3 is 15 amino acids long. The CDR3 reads CASSLEQGVFQTQYF. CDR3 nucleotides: TGCGCCAGCAGCTTGGAACAGGGGGTTTTTCAGACCCAGTACTTC.

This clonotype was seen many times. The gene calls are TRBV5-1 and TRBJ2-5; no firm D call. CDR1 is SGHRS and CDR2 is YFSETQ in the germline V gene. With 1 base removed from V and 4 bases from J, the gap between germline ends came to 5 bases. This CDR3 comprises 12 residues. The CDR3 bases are TGCGCCAGCAGCTTGCCGGGAGAGACCCAGTACTTC. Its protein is CASSLPGETQYF. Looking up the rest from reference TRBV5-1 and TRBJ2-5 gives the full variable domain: KAGVTQTPRYLIKTRGQQVTLSCSPISGHRSVSWYQQTPGQGLQFLFEYFSETQRNKGNFPGRFSGRQFSNSRSEMNVSTLELGDSALYLCASSLPGETQYFGPGTRLLVL.

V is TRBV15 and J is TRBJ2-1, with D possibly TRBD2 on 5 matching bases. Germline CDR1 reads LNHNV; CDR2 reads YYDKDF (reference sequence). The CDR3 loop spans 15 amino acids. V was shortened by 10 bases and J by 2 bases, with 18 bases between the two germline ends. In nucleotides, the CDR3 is TGTGCCATCAGGAGGACCTCATCTCCCTACAATGAGCAGTTCTTC. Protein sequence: CAIRRTSSPYNEQFF.

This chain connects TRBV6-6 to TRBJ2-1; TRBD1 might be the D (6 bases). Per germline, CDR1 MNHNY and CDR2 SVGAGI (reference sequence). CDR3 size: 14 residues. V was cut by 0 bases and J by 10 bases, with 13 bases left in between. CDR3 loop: CASSYSTQGREQFF. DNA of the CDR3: TGTGCCAGCAGTTACTCGACACAGGGCCGGGAGCAGTTCTTC.

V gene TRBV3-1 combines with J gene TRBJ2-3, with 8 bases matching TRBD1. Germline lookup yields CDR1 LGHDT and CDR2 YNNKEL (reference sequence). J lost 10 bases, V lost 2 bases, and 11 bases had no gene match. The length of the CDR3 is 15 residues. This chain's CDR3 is CASSQRTGISDAQYF. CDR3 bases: TGTGCCAGCAGCCAAAGGACAGGGATCTCGGATGCGCAGTATTTT.

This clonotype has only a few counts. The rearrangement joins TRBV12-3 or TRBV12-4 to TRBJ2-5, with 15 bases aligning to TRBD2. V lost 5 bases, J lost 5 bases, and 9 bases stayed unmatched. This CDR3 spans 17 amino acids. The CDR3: CASSRGLAGGSGETQYF. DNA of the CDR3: TGTGCCAGCAGTAGGGGACTAGCGGGGGGCTCTGGGGAGACCCAGTACTTC.

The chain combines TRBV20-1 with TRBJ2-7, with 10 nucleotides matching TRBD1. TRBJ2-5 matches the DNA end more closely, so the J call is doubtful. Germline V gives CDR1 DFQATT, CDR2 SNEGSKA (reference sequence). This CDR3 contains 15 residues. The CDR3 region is CSASTGTGAGETQYF. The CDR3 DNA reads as TGCAGTGCTAGTACCGGGACAGGGGCCGGGGAGACCCAGTACTTC.

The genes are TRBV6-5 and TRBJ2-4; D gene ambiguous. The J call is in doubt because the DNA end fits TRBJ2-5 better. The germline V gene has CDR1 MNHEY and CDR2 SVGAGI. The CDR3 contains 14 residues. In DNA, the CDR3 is TGTGCCAGCAGCGCCGCGGACGCAAGAAGGACCCAGTACTTC. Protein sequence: CASSAADARRTQYF.

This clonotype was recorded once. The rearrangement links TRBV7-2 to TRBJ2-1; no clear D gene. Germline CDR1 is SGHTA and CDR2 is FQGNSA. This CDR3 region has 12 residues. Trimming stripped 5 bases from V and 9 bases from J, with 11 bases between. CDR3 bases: TGTGCCAGCAGCCCCCGGGCCTGTGAGCAGTTCTTC. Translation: CASSPRACEQFF.

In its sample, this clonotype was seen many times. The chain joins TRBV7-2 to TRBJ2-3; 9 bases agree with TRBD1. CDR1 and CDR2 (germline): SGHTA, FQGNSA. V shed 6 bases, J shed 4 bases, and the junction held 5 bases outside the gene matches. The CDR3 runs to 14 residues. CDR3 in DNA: TGTGCCAGCAGTCCTCGACAGGGGGCAGATACGCAGTATTTT. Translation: CASSPRQGADTQYF.

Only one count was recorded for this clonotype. CDR3 sequence: CSVETDFYGYTF. The CDR3 nucleotides read TGCAGCGTTGAGACAGATTTCTATGGCTACACCTTC. This chain links TRBV29-1 with TRBJ1-2, with D possibly matching TRBD1 (5 bases). Trimming pared 3 bases from V and 4 bases from J, leaving 9 bases between. This CDR3 has 12 residues. Germline lookup yields CDR1 SQVTM and CDR2 ANQGSEA.

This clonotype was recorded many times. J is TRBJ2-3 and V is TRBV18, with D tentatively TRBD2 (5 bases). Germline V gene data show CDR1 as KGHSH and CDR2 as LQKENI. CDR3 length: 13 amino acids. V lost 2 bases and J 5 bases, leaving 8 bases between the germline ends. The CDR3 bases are TGTGCCAGCTCACCAAATAGCGTAGATACGCAGTATTTT. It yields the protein CASSPNSVDTQYF.

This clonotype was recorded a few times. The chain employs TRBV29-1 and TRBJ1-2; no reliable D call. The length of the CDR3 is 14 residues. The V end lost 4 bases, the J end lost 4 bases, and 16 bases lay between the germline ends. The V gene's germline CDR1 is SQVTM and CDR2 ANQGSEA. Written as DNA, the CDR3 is TGCAGCGTTGCAGGCCGGGGTCGAGGCTATGGCTACACCTTC. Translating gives CSVAGRGRGYGYTF.

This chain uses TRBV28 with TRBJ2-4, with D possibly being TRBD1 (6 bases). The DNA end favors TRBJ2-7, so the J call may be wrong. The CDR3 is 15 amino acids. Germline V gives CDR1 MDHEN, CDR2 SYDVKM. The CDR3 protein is CASSSPGTRGYEQYF. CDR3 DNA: TGTGCCAGCAGCTCGCCCGGGACACGGGGCTACGAGCAGTACTTC.

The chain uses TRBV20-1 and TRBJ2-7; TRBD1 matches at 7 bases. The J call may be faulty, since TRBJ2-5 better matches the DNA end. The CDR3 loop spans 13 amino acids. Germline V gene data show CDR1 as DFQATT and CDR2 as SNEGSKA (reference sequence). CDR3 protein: CSAHKGGGETQYF. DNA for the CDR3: TGCAGTGCTCATAAAGGGGGCGGGGAGACCCAGTACTTC.

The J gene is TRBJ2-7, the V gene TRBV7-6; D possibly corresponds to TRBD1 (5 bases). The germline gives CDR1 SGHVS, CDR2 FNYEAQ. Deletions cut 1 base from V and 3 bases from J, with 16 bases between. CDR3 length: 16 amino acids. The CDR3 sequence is CASSLGEDQGFYEQYF. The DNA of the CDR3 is TGTGCCAGCAGCTTAGGAGAAGACCAGGGTTTCTACGAGCAGTACTTC.

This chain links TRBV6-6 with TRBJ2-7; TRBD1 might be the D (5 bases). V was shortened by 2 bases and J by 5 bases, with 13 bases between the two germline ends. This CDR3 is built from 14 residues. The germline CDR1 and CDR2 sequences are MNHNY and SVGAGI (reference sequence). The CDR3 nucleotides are TGTGCCAGCAGTTACGGCAGGGTGGCCGACGAGCAGTACTTC. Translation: CASSYGRVADEQYF.

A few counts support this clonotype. The CDR3 loop reads CASSFAWGEQFF. The CDR3 DNA follows: TGTGCCAGCAGTTTTGCATGGGGTGAGCAGTTCTTC. J is TRBJ2-1 and V is TRBV12-3 or TRBV12-4; D is uncertain. Trimming pared 3 bases from V and 9 bases from J, leaving 9 bases between. The CDR3 spans 12 residues.

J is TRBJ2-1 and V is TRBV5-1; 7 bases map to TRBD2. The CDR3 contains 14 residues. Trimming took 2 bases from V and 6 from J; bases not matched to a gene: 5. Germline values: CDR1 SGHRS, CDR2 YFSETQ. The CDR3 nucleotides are TGCGCCAGCAGCTTACGGGGGGAGGGCAATGAGCAGTTCTTC. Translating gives CASSLRGEGNEQFF.

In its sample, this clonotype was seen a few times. The CDR3 here is CASSQGLAGGLGYEQYF. CDR3 bases: TGTGCCAGCAGCCAAGGACTAGCGGGGGGGCTGGGTTACGAGCAGTACTTC. V usage is TRBV4-2 and J usage is TRBJ2-7, with TRBD2 matching 14 bases. This CDR3 comprises 17 residues. Germline V gene sequence: CDR1 LGHNA, CDR2 YNFKEQ. The ends lost 1 base at V and 4 bases at J; junction bases unmatched: 6.

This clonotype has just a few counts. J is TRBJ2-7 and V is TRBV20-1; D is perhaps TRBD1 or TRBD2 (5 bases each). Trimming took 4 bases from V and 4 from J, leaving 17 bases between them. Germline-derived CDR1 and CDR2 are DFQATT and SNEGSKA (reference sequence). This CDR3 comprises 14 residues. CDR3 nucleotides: TGCAGTGCTATAGCCGGGACGGTCAGGTACGAGCAGTACTTC. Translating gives CSAIAGTVRYEQYF.

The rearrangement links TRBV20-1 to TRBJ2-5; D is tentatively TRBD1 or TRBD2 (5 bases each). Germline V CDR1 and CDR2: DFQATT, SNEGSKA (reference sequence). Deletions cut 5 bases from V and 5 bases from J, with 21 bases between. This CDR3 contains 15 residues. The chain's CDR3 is CSAATPTGRLETQYF. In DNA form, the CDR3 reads TGCAGTGCTGCAACACCGACGGGACGGCTCGAGACCCAGTACTTC.

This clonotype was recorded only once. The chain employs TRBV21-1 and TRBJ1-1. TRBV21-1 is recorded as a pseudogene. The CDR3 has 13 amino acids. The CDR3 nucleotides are TGTGCCAGCAGCAATCTCGCGAAAACTGAAGCTTTCTTT. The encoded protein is CASSNLAKTEAFF.